A selection of T cell receptor beta chains follows, all from one sample in a study of Ad26.COV2.S vaccination and SARS-CoV-2 variants. The repertoire was sequenced with immunoSEQ multiplex PCR; TCRdb's copy has only in-frame clones and lacks some. The sample shows about 420,000 clones, 70% to 90% of them seen only once. The sample in question was peripheral blood, obtained in a trial of Ad26.COV2.S vaccine versus placebo. These TCRs come from a person aged 18-60 years who received the Ad26.COV2.S COVID-19 vaccine or a placebo. CDR3s include the opening cysteine and the closing phenylalanine or tryptophan. A D gene is named only where the DNA matches it firmly.

CASSYRPGGPHSGANVLTF	TGTGCCAGCAGCTACCGCCCAGGAGGGCCCCATTCTGGGGCCAACGTCCTGACTTTC	NA	TRBV11-2	TRBJ2-6
CASSAGQGAYEQYF	TGTGCCAGCAGCGCGGGGCAGGGGGCCTACGAGCAGTACTTC	NA	TRBV5-5	TRBJ2-7
CASSQDLGRNYEQYF	TGTGCCAGCAGCCAAGATCTGGGCAGGAACTACGAGCAGTACTTC	NA	TRBV3-1/TRBV3-2	TRBJ2-7
CASSSLGGSYNEQFF	TGTGCCAGCAGCTCCCTCGGAGGGTCCTACAATGAGCAGTTCTTC	NA	TRBV7-3	TRBJ2-1
CASSAIKGWTGELFF	TGTGCCAGCAGCGCTATTAAGGGTTGGACCGGGGAGCTGTTTTTT	NA	TRBV5-6	TRBJ2-2
CASSPPSGGSGGELFF	TGTGCCAGCAGCCCACCCTCCGGGGGCTCGGGCGGGGAGCTGTTTTTT	NA	TRBV7-8	TRBJ2-2
CASSSGQGRRAGNTIYF	TGTGCCAGCAGCTCCGGACAGGGAAGAAGAGCTGGAAACACCATATATTTT	TRBD1	TRBV5-5	TRBJ1-3
CASSAGRGMNTEAFF	TGTGCCAGCAGCGCGGGGAGGGGCATGAACACTGAAGCTTTCTTT	NA	TRBV7-2	TRBJ1-1
CASSLEGGTYEQYF	TGTGCCAGCAGCTTAGAAGGAGGTACCTACGAGCAGTACTTC	NA	TRBV7-9	TRBJ2-7
CASSYGRRGGTEAFF	TGTGCCAGCAGTTACGGTCGACGGGGAGGCACTGAAGCTTTCTTT	NA	TRBV6-2/TRBV6-3	TRBJ1-1